The rows below give T cell receptor beta chains drawn from one sample of a study of blood T cell repertoires in COVID-19. This table comes from immunoSEQ multiplex PCR, and its TCRdb copy is limited to in-frame clones, with some not included. Of approximately 250,000 clones in the sample, 86% are singletons; the top ten hold 13%. Material: peripheral blood. The receptors were sampled from a woman between 65 and 79 years old with COVID-19, enrolled during active disease. Each CDR3 is given with its conserved first and last residue. D genes are given only for firm matches. Only some rows state a clone size, as once, few, many or a class for expanded clones.

clone size,V gene,J gene,D gene,CDR3 DNA,CDR3 protein
NA,TRBV2,TRBJ2-2,TRBD1,TGTGCCAGCAGAGGATGGACAGGGAACACCGGGGAGCTGTTTTTT,CASRGWTGNTGELFF
NA,TRBV5-1,TRBJ2-5,TRBD2,TGCGCCAGCAGGACTAGCGGGGGGGCCGAGGAGACCCAGTACTTC,CASRTSGGAEETQYF
NA,TRBV5-1,TRBJ2-5,TRBD2,TGCGCCAGCAGCTTGGCCTTCGCGGGGGAGGGTGAGACCCAGTACTTC,CASSLAFAGEGETQYF
NA,TRBV29-1,TRBJ2-2,TRBD2,TGCAGCGTTCAGGGACTAGCGGGGGGAAAATTCACCGGGGAGCTGTTTTTT,CSVQGLAGGKFTGELFF
NA,TRBV5-1,TRBJ2-5,TRBD2,TGCGCCAGCAGAGTGAGCGCGGGGGGCTCTCAGGATCAGTACTTC,CASRVSAGGSQDQYF
NA,TRBV5-1,TRBJ2-5,TRBD1,TGCGCCAGCAGCTTGGTTCCGGGACAGGGCGAGACCCAGTACTTC,CASSLVPGQGETQYF
NA,TRBV7-3,TRBJ2-3,NA,TGTGCCAGCAGTGGGGGGTTCACAGATACGCAGTATTTT,CASSGGFTDTQYF
NA,TRBV10-2,TRBJ2-7,NA,TGCGCCAGCAGCCGACAGGCCTACGAGCAGTACTTC,CASSRQAYEQYF
NA,TRBV27,TRBJ2-6,NA,TGTGCCAGCAGTTACAACGGGGGCTCTGGGGCCAACGTCCTGACTTTC,CASSYNGGSGANVLTF
NA,TRBV28,TRBJ2-7,NA,TGTGCCAGCAGTTTTTACTACGAGCAGTACTTC,CASSFYYEQYF
NA,TRBV3-1/TRBV3-2,TRBJ2-5,NA,TGTGCCAGCAGCCAAGATACAGTTCAAGAGACCCAGTACTTC,CASSQDTVQETQYF
NA,TRBV7-2,TRBJ1-3,NA,TGTGCCAGCAGCTCGCGGGTGGGGGCTAGTGGAAACACCATATATTTT,CASSSRVGASGNTIYF
NA,TRBV7-2,TRBJ1-3,NA,TGTGCCAGCAGTTCCGGGAAGCAAAACACCATATATTTT,CASSSGKQNTIYF
NA,TRBV12-3/TRBV12-4,TRBJ1-2,NA,TGTGCCAGCAGCCCTGCCCAGGCGGGCTACACCTTC,CASSPAQAGYTF
NA,TRBV7-9,TRBJ2-1,NA,TGTGCCAGCAGCTCATTAGCGGCTAAAAACTACAATGAGCAGTTCTTC,CASSSLAAKNYNEQFF
NA,TRBV5-1,TRBJ2-5,NA,TGCGCCAGCTCTCGGGGAGGTTCGGGACAAGAGACCCAGTACTTC,CASSRGGSGQETQYF
NA,TRBV18,TRBJ2-7,NA,TGTGCCAGCTCATGGGCAGGGGCGCCCGAGCAGTACTTC,CASSWAGAPEQYF
few,TRBV2,TRBJ2-7,TRBD1,TGTGCCAGCACGGGACAGTCCTCCTACGAGCAGTACTTC,CASTGQSSYEQYF
NA,TRBV18,TRBJ2-5,TRBD2,TGTGCCAGCTCACAATTAGCGGGTTCCCAAGAGACCCAGTACTTC,CASSQLAGSQETQYF
NA,TRBV20-1,TRBJ1-2,NA,TGCAGCTACTATGGCTACACCTTC,CSYYGYTF
NA,TRBV9,TRBJ2-5,NA,TGTGCCAGCAGCGTTCACGGGACTCATCAAGAGACCCAGTACTTC,CASSVHGTHQETQYF
NA,TRBV18,TRBJ1-1,NA,TGTGCCAGCTCACCGATTACAGGGAGGGGGACTGAAGCTTTCTTT,CASSPITGRGTEAFF
NA,TRBV4-2,TRBJ1-2,NA,TGTGCCAGCAGCCAAGAATTGCGGGATTCCCAAGGCTATGGCTACACCTTC,CASSQELRDSQGYGYTF
NA,TRBV10-1,TRBJ1-1,TRBD1,TGCGCCAGCAGTGAGTCGGGACAGGTTGCCACTGAAGCTTTCTTT,CASSESGQVATEAFF
NA,TRBV18,TRBJ1-5,NA,TGTGCCAGCTCACCATCAGGGTATAATCAGCCCCAGCATTTT,CASSPSGYNQPQHF
NA,TRBV21-1,TRBJ2-1,NA,TGTGCCAGCAGCTCCCTGCGCGTGAAGGGGTCCTACAATGAGCAGTTCTTC,CASSSLRVKGSYNEQFF
NA,TRBV6-2/TRBV6-3,TRBJ2-5,NA,TGTGCCAGCAGTTACACACAAGAGACCCAGTACTTC,CASSYTQETQYF
NA,TRBV7-2,TRBJ2-7,NA,TGTGCCAGCAGCTTAGCGCCCTCTAACTACGAGCAGTACTTC,CASSLAPSNYEQYF
NA,TRBV5-1,TRBJ2-7,NA,TGCGCCAGCAGCTCTGGAGAATACGAGCAGTACTTC,CASSSGEYEQYF
NA,TRBV9,TRBJ1-6,NA,TGTGCCAGCAGCGTAGAGGACAGATATAATTCACCCCTCCACTTT,CASSVEDRYNSPLHF
NA,TRBV20-1,TRBJ2-7,NA,TGCGCAGCTCCCCGGGGCTACGAGCAGTACTTC,CAAPRGYEQYF
NA,TRBV27,TRBJ2-1,TRBD2,TGTGCCAGCAGGGTCCTGGGCGGGGGCAATGAGCAGTTCTTC,CASRVLGGGNEQFF
few,TRBV10-2,TRBJ1-2,NA,TGCGCCAGCAGTGGGGGCCAGGCGGTCCAACTCGGTGGCTACACCTTC,CASSGGQAVQLGGYTF
NA,TRBV27,TRBJ2-7,NA,TGTGCCAGCAGTTCCACATCTCTGTACGAGCAGTACTTC,CASSSTSLYEQYF
NA,TRBV19,TRBJ1-1,TRBD1,TGTGCCACCACTACCGGGACAGGGGTCACTGAAGCTTTCTTT,CATTTGTGVTEAFF
NA,TRBV5-6,TRBJ1-2,NA,TGTGCCAGCAGCTTGGGACAGAACATAATCTATGGCTACACCTTC,CASSLGQNIIYGYTF
few,TRBV7-2,TRBJ1-2,TRBD1,TGTGCCAGCAGCCCAACCGCGGACAGGGGGGACTATGGCTACACCTTC,CASSPTADRGDYGYTF
NA,TRBV9,TRBJ2-6,TRBD1,TGTGCCAGCAGCGGCGGGACAGGGGATGGGGCCAACGTCCTGACTTTC,CASSGGTGDGANVLTF
once,TRBV19,TRBJ1-1,NA,TGTGCCAGTAGTATAACGGGAGGGACTGAAGCTTTCTTT,CASSITGGTEAFF
NA,TRBV7-9,TRBJ2-7,TRBD2,TGTGCCAGCAGCTTAACGGGACTAGCGTACGAGCAGTACTTC,CASSLTGLAYEQYF
NA,TRBV14,TRBJ1-2,NA,TGTGCCAGCAGCCCGAGCCCGGGATACTATGGCTACACCTTC,CASSPSPGYYGYTF
NA,TRBV7-6,TRBJ1-2,TRBD1,TGTGCCAGCAGCCTTTCTTTTCGGGACAGCTCTGGCTACACCTTC,CASSLSFRDSSGYTF
NA,TRBV5-6,TRBJ1-1,NA,TGTGCCAGCAGCTTGGCTAGTGAAGCTTTCTTT,CASSLASEAFF
NA,TRBV7-2,TRBJ1-5,NA,TGTGCCAGCAGCTTCGGGCAGGGGAATCAGCCCCAGCATTTT,CASSFGQGNQPQHF
NA,TRBV6-6,TRBJ1-2,TRBD1,TGTGCCAGCAGTTACACACAGGGGGAGGATGGCTACACCTTC,CASSYTQGEDGYTF
NA,TRBV6-2/TRBV6-3,TRBJ1-2,NA,TGTGCCAGCAGTTACGGGCGTCTCTATGGCTACACCTTC,CASSYGRLYGYTF
NA,TRBV5-5,TRBJ2-4,NA,TGTGCCAGCAGTCCAACGGGACTTTTAAACATTCAGTACTTC,CASSPTGLLNIQYF
NA,TRBV28,TRBJ2-1,TRBD2,TGTGCCAGCAGTTTTTCTAGCGGGGGGGCCAGTGAGCAGTTCTTC,CASSFSSGGASEQFF